The following is a T cell receptor beta chain sequence with its context. The antigen is unknown. The CDR3 has 15 residues. The trim removed 3 bases at V and 6 bases at J, leaving 6 bases unmatched. Germline CDR1 and CDR2: SGDLS and YYNGEE. The protocol was immunoSEQ multiplex PCR, while the TCRdb copy is restricted to in-frame clones and leaves out a portion. This sample yields some 100,000 clones, of which about nine tenths are seen a single time; 4% to 6% belongs to the top ten. These data come from a study of T cell responses to AZD1222 COVID-19 vaccine. Study-wide context: Some second doses came at about 4 weeks and others at about 12 weeks; these were pooled. Broader study findings: With dominance at 160-218 and 743-854, vaccine-associated CD4 TCRs spanned spike. Targeting of unmutated variant regions was reportedly seen in nearly half of spike-specific TCRs. Increases in Spike-specific TCR breadth and depth were seen after two AZD1222 doses.

The sample in question was peripheral blood, obtained on day 0 of AZD1222 vaccination. This rearrangement joins TRBV9 to TRBJ2-3; 11 positions agree with TRBD2. The TCR sequence derives from an adult in good health. The CDR3 DNA reads as TGTGCCAGCAGCGATCGTAGCGGGGGGGCGGATACGCAGTATTTT. Protein product: CASSDRSGGADTQYF.